This TCR beta chain was recovered during a study of molecular identifiers for immune sequencing clone quantification. This clonotype has a handful of counts. As yet, its antigen is unknown. Via MiXCR, TCRdb re-called the PCR reads, giving one row per CDR3 protein. The sample carries more than 450,000 distinct CDR3 sequences, about 25% recorded once. CD8+CD4-CCR7+CD45RA+ cells were sorted as naive CD8 T cells. Notes on the study in general: Over 98% of effector molecules, yet under 1% of naive-cell molecules, were held by clones above 20 RNA copies. For highly expanded clones, sizes could be underestimated when identical TCR molecules share a barcode.

Trimming took 5 bases from V and 3 from J; bases not matched to a gene: 9. The CDR3 has 15 residues. Germline values: CDR1 MDHEN, CDR2 SYDVKM. The receptor was isolated from a human donor in good health. Some libraries in this study had Jurkat cell RNA spiked in. This chain uses TRBV28 with TRBJ2-7, with 8 bases lining up with TRBD1. The specimen sequenced was naive CD8+ T cells from blood, with Jurkat cell RNA spiked in. Subset of the sample: FACS-sorted CD8+CD4-CCR7+CD45RA+ naive T cells. As DNA, the CDR3 is TGTGCCAGCAGTCTGACGAAAGACAGGGGCTACGAGCAGTACTTC. Translated, it gives CASSLTKDRGYEQYF.